The source of this T cell receptor beta chain is a study of shared clonotypes between healthy human individuals. Study-wide findings and caveats: Sampling involved blood alone; tissue repertoires likely differ. Rarefaction exposed incomplete sorted-subset sequencing despite large depth. Naive CD4 clonotypes overlapped across a few donors at roughly 5.1%.

About this clone itself: Its antigen is unidentified. An end of the junction does not agree with germline; a read error may underlie this.

The CDR3 length is 15 residues. The germline CDR1 and CDR2 sequences are GTSNPN and SVGIG (reference sequence). At deep level, the assay was performed. Libraries were prepared by immunoSEQ multiplex PCR; TCRdb keeps only in-frame clonotypes and omits some of them. Of roughly 2.5 million clones in the sample, more than 90% are singletons; the top ten hold about 0.13%. This chain connects TRBV30 to TRBJ1-3; D gene ambiguous. The clonotype was recovered from a man between 18 and 35 years old in good health. The sequenced material came from naive CD4+ T cells sorted from blood. Subset in this sample: CD45RA+ positively selected. CDR3 loop: CAWSVRVASRNTIYF. The CDR3, as DNA: TGTGCCTGGAGTGTACGAGTGGCCTCTAGAAACACCATATATTTT.